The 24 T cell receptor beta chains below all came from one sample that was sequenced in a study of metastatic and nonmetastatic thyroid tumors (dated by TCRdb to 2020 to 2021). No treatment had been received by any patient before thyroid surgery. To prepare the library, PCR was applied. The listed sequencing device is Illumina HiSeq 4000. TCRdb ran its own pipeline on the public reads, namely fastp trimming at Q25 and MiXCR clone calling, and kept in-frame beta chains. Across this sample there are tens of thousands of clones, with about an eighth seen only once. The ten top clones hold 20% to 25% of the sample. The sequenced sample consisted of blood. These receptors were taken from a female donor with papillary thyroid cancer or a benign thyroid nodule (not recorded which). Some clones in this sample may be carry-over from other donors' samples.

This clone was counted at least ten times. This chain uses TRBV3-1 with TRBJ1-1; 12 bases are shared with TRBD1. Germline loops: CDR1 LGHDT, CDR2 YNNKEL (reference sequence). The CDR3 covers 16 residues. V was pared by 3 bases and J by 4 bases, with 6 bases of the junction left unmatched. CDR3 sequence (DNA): TGTGCCAGCAGCCAGGGGACAGGGGGCGTAAGCACTGAAGCTTTCTTT. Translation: CASSQGTGGVSTEAFF. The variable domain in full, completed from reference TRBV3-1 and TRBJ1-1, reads DTAVSQTPKYLVTQMGNDKSIKCEQNLGHDTMYWYKQDSKKFLKIMFSYNNKELIINETVPNRFSPKSPDKAHLNLHINSLELGDSAVYFCASSQGTGGVSTEAFFGQGTRLTVV.

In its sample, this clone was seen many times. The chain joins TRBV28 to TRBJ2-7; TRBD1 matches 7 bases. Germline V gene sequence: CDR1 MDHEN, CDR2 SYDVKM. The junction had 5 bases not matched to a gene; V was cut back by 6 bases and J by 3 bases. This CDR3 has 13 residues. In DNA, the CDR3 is TGTGCCAGCAGGCAACAGGGGCTCTACGAGCAGTACTTC. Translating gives CASRQQGLYEQYF.

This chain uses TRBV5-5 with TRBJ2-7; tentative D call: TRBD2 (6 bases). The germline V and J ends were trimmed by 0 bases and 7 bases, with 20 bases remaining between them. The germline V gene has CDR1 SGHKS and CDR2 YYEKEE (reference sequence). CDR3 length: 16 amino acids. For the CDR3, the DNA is TGTGCCAGCAGCTTGGAGTTAGCTGGGGTTCGGGAGGAGCAGTACTTC. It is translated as CASSLELAGVREEQYF.

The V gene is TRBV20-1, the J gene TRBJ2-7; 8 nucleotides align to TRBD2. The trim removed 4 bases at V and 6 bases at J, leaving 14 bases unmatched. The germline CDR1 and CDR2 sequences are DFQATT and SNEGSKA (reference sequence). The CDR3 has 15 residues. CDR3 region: CSAMWGTSWSREQYF. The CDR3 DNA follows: TGCAGTGCTATGTGGGGGACTAGTTGGAGTCGCGAGCAGTACTTC.

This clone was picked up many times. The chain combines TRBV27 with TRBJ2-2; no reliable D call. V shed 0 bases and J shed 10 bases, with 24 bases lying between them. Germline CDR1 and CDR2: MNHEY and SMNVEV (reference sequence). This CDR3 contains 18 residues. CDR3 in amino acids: CASSLSFSDKGPYEELFF. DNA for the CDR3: TGTGCCAGCAGTTTATCATTCTCAGATAAGGGTCCTTACGAGGAGCTGTTTTTT.

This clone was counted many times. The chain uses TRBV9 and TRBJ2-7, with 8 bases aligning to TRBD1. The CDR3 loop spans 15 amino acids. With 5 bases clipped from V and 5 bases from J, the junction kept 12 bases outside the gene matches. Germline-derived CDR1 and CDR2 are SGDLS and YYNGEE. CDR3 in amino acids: CASSGTGVPLDEQYF. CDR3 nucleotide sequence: TGTGCCAGCAGTGGGACAGGCGTTCCCCTGGACGAGCAGTACTTC.

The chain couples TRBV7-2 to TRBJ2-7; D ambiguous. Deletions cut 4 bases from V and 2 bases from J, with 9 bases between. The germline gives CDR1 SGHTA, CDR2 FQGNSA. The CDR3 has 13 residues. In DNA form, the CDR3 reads TGTGCCAGCAGCTATCGGACGGCCTACGAGCAGTACTTC. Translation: CASSYRTAYEQYF.

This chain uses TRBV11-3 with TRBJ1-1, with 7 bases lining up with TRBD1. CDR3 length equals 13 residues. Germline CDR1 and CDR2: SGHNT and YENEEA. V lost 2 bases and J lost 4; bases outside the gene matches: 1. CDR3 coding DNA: TGTGCCAGCAGCTTATACAGGGGCACTGAAGCTTTCTTT. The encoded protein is CASSLYRGTEAFF.

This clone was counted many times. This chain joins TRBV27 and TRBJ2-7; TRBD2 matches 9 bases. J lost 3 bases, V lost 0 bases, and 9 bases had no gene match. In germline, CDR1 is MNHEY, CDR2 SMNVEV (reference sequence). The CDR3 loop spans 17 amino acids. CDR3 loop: CASSLSAPAGGHYEQYF. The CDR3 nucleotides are TGTGCCAGCAGTTTATCGGCGCCAGCGGGAGGACACTACGAGCAGTACTTC.

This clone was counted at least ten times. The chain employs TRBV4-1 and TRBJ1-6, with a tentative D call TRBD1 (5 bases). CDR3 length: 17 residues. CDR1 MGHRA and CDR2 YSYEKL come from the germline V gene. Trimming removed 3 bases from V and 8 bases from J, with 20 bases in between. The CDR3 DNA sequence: TGCGCCAGCAGCCACCCCTACCCGGGCAGGGTTGATTCACCCCTCCACTTT. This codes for CASSHPYPGRVDSPLHF.

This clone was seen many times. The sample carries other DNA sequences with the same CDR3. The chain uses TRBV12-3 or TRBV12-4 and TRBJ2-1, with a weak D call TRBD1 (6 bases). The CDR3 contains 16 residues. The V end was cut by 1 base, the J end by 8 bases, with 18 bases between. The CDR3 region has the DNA TGTGCCAGCAGTTTAGAGAGCGCCAGGGGCTTCGATGAGCAGTTCTTC. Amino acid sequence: CASSLESARGFDEQFF.

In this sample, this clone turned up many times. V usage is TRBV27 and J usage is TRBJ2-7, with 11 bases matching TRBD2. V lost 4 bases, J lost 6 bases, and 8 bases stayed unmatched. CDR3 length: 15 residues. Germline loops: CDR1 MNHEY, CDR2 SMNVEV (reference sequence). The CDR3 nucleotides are TGTGCCAGCAGTTCGATTAGCGGGAGGGTCGTCGAGCAGTACTTC. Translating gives CASSSISGRVVEQYF.

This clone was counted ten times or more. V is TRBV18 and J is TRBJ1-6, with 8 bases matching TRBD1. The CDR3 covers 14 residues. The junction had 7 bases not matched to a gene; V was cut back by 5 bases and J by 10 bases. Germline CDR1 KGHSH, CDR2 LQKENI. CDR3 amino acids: CASSETGGDSPLHF. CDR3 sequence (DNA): TGTGCCAGCTCAGAAACAGGGGGAGACTCACCCCTCCACTTT.

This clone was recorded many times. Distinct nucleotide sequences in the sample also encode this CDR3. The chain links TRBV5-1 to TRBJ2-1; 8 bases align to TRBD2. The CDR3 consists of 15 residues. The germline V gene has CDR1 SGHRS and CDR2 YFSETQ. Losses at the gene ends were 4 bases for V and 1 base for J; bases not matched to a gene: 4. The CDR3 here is CASSPTSGSYNEQFF. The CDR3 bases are TGCGCCAGCAGCCCTACTAGCGGATCCTACAATGAGCAGTTCTTC.

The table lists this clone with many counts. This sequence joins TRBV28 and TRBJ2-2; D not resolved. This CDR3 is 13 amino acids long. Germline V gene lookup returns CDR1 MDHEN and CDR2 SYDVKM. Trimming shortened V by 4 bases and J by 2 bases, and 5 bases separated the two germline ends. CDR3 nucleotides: TGTGCCAGCAGTTCCATAAACACCGGGGAGCTGTTTTTT. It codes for CASSSINTGELFF.

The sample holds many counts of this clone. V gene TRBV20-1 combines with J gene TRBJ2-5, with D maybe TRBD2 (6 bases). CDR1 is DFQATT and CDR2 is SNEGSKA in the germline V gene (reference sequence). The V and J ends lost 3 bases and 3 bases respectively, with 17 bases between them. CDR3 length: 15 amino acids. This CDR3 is CSASGVLGTEETQYF. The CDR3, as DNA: TGCAGTGCTAGCGGCGTACTAGGGACTGAAGAGACCCAGTACTTC.

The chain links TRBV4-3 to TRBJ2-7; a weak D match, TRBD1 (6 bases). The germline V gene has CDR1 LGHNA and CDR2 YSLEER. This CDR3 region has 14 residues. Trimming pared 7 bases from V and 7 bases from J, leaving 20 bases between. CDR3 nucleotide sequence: TGCGCCAGCATTCAAGATACAGGGACGGGGGAGCAGTACTTC. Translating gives CASIQDTGTGEQYF.

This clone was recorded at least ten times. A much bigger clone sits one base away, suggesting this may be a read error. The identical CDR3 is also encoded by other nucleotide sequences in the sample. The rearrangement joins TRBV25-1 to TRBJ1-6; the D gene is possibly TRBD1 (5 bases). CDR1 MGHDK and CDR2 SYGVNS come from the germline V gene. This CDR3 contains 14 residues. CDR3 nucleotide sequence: TGCGCCAGCAGTGAATCAGGGTGGGATTCACCCCTCCACTTT. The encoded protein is CASSESGWDSPLHF.

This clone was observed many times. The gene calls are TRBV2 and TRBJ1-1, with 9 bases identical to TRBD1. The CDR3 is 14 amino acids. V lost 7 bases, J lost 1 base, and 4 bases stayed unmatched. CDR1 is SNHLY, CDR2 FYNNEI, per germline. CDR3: CASIKQGANTEAFF. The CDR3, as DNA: TGTGCCAGCATAAAACAGGGGGCGAACACTGAAGCTTTCTTT. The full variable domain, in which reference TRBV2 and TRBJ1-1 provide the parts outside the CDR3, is EPEVTQTPSHQVTQMGQEVILRCVPISNHLYFYWYRQILGQKVEFLVSFYNNEISEKSEIFDDQFSVERPDGSNFTLKIRSTKLEDSAMYFCASIKQGANTEAFFGQGTRLTVV.

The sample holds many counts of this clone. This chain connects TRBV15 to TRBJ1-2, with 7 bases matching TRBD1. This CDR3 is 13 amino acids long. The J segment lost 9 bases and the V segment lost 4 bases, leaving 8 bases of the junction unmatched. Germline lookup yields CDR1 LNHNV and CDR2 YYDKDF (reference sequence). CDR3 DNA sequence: TGTGCCACCAGCACGGAACAGGGGCTAAGCTACACCTTC. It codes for CATSTEQGLSYTF.

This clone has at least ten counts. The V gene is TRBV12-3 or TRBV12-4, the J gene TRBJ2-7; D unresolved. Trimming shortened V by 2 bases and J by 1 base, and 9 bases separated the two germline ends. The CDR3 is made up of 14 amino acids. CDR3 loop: CASSLSASSYEQYF. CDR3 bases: TGTGCCAGCAGTTTATCGGCCAGTTCCTACGAGCAGTACTTC.

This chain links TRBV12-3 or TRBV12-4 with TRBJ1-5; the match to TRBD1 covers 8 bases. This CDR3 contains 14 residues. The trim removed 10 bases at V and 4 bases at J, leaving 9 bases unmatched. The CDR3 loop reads CAILTGVLNQPQHF. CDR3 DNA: TGTGCCATCCTGACAGGGGTCCTAAATCAGCCCCAGCATTTT.

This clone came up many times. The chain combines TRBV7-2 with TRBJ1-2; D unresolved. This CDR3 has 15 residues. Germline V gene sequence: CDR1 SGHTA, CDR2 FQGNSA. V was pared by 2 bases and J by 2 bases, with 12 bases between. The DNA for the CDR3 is TGTGCCAGCAGCTTATCTGACCGGACCAACTATGGCTACACCTTC. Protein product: CASSLSDRTNYGYTF.

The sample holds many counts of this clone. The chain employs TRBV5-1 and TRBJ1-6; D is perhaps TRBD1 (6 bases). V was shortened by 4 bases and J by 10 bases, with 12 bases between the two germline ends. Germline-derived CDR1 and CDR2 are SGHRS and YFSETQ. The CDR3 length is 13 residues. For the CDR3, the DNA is TGCGCCAGCAGCCGGAACAGGGACTCACCCCTCCACTTT. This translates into CASSRNRDSPLHF.